A single sample gave rise to the 29 T cell receptor beta chains below, sequenced in a study of cytomegalovirus exposure and HLA in healthy donors. Sequencing was performed with immunoSEQ multiplex PCR; in TCRdb, only in-frame clones are kept and a portion is missing. Here the sample spans around 140,000 clones, roughly 86% being singletons. The source material was PBMCs. The receptors here all came from a man aged 18 to 29 in good health and CMV-seropositive.

This chain links TRBV4-2 with TRBJ2-7, with 7 bases that match TRBD1. The germline CDR1 and CDR2 sequences are LGHNA and YNFKEQ. V lost 3 bases to trimming and J lost 2 bases; unmatched junction nucleotides: 1. There are 13 residues in the CDR3. The chain's CDR3 is CASSHGTAYEQYF. CDR3 DNA: TGTGCCAGCAGCCATGGGACAGCCTACGAGCAGTACTTC.

This sequence joins TRBV28 and TRBJ1-1; a possible D gene is TRBD1 (5 bases). In germline, CDR1 is MDHEN, CDR2 SYDVKM. The CDR3 has 12 amino acids. Trimming took 8 bases from V and 1 from J, leaving 8 bases between them. The CDR3 protein is CASLTGNTEAFF. CDR3 sequence (DNA): TGTGCCAGCTTAACAGGGAACACTGAAGCTTTCTTT.

This clone was recorded a few times. This chain joins TRBV6-1 and TRBJ1-3; maybe TRBD1 (6 bases). The CDR3 loop spans 13 amino acids. The germline gives CDR1 MNHNS, CDR2 SASEGT. Trimming took 3 bases from V and 10 from J, leaving 13 bases between them. The CDR3 spells CASSDGQFLTIYF. The DNA of the CDR3 is TGTGCCAGCAGTGACGGACAGTTTTTGACCATATATTTT.

The chain uses TRBV7-9 and TRBJ2-1; TRBD2 might be the D (6 bases). This CDR3 has 15 amino acids. Germline values: CDR1 SEHNR, CDR2 FQNEAQ (reference sequence). Trimming took 5 bases from V and 8 from J, leaving 19 bases between them. CDR3 sequence: CASSLLANSIDEQFF. The CDR3 DNA reads TGTGCCAGCAGCCTACTAGCAAACAGTATCGATGAGCAGTTCTTC.

V is TRBV19 and J is TRBJ2-5, with D possibly matching TRBD1 (6 bases). The germline CDR1 and CDR2 sequences are LNHDA and SQIVND (reference sequence). The CDR3 totals 16 residues. The V end was cut by 1 base, the J end by 3 bases, with 15 bases between. The CDR3 coding sequence is TGTGCCAGTAGTATAGGGGTGAGGGGACAAAAAGAGACCCAGTACTTC. Its translation: CASSIGVRGQKETQYF.

Note on this clone: The junction shows a germline mismatch at one end, possibly a read error. V and J are TRBV5-4 and TRBJ2-1; D is undetermined. Germline V CDR1 and CDR2: SGHNT, YYREEE (reference sequence). The length of the CDR3 is 14 residues. This CDR3 is CASSFGGSNNEQFF. Here the CDR3 DNA reads TGTGCCAGCAGCTTCGGCGGCTCCAACAATGAGCAGTTCTTC.

In this sample, this clone turned up a few times. In nucleotides, the CDR3 is TGTGCCAGTAACGATCGGAGTAGTCGAGGGAACACCATATATTTT. It is translated as CASNDRSSRGNTIYF. J is TRBJ1-3 and V is TRBV19; D unresolved. Germline V CDR1 and CDR2: LNHDA, SQIVND (reference sequence). Trimming cost V 7 bases and J 7 bases, with 20 bases left between them. CDR3 length: 15 amino acids.

In this sample, this clone turned up once. The genes are TRBV15 and TRBJ2-2; 8 nucleotides match TRBD1. J lost 4 bases, V lost 5 bases, and 6 bases had no gene match. This CDR3 has 15 residues. Germline-derived CDR1 and CDR2 are LNHNV and YYDKDF (reference sequence). The CDR3 spells CATSPDRGITGELFF. For the CDR3, the DNA is TGTGCCACCAGCCCCGACAGGGGAATCACCGGGGAGCTGTTTTTT.

This chain connects TRBV7-9 to TRBJ1-2; 10 positions match TRBD1. The CDR3 extends over 15 amino acids. V lost 5 bases, J lost 6 bases, and 9 bases stayed unmatched. Germline lookup yields CDR1 SEHNR and CDR2 FQNEAQ (reference sequence). CDR3 protein: CASSPQTGGDDGYTF. CDR3 coding DNA: TGTGCCAGCAGCCCCCAGACAGGGGGCGACGATGGCTACACCTTC.

The chain has TRBV7-6 and TRBJ2-7, with D maybe TRBD2 (6 bases). The V end was cut by 5 bases, the J end by 1 base, with 9 bases between. The CDR3 spans 13 residues. Germline V CDR1 and CDR2: SGHVS, FNYEAQ. The CDR3 region is CASSVGTSYEQYF. The DNA of the CDR3 is TGTGCCAGCAGCGTCGGGACTTCCTACGAGCAGTACTTC.

This chain links TRBV29-1 with TRBJ2-7; D is uncertain. The V and J ends lost 5 bases and 3 bases respectively, with 5 bases between them. The CDR3 consists of 10 residues. Germline loops: CDR1 SQVTM, CDR2 ANQGSEA. The CDR3 region has the DNA TGCAGCGTTAAGCGCTACGAGCAGTACTTC. It yields the protein CSVKRYEQYF.

The chain carries TRBV6-1 and TRBJ2-7; weak D call: TRBD1 (5 bases). This CDR3 is built from 12 residues. Between the trimmed V and J ends, which lost 7 bases and 2 bases, there was a span of 9 bases. Germline CDR1 is MNHNS and CDR2 is SASEGT. The CDR3 nucleotides read TGTGCCAGCAACCAGGGCGCCTACGAGCAGTACTTC. Translating it yields CASNQGAYEQYF.

This clone was found a few times. The chain employs TRBV20-1 and TRBJ1-2; 8 bases match TRBD1. The CDR3 totals 11 residues. V was clipped by 5 bases and J by 4 bases; unmatched bases: 0. Looked up from germline, CDR1 is DFQATT and CDR2 is SNEGSKA (reference sequence). CDR3 nucleotides: TGCAGTGCTGGACAGGGCTATGGCTACACCTTC. It yields the protein CSAGQGYGYTF.

The genes are TRBV7-6 and TRBJ1-5; perhaps TRBD1 as D (5 bases). V was cut by 5 bases and J by 4 bases, with 9 bases left in between. The CDR3 has 13 amino acids. Germline V gene sequence: CDR1 SGHVS, CDR2 FNYEAQ. In DNA, the CDR3 is TGTGCCAGCAGCCCACAGGAGAATCAGCCCCAGCATTTT. It yields the protein CASSPQENQPQHF.

V gene TRBV27 combines with J gene TRBJ1-5; D gene unclear. Trimming took off 2 bases at V and 4 bases at J, with 9 bases between the two ends. Germline assignment: CDR1 MNHEY and CDR2 SMNVEV (reference sequence). The CDR3 is made up of 14 amino acids. In DNA form, the CDR3 reads TGTGCCAGCAGTTTAATACCGGGGAATCAGCCCCAGCATTTT. It is translated as CASSLIPGNQPQHF.

A single count supports this clone. V is TRBV6-5 and J is TRBJ1-3, with D tentatively TRBD1 (6 bases). The V end was cut by 7 bases, the J end by 0 bases, with 10 bases between. CDR1 and CDR2 from the germline V gene are MNHEY and SVGAGI. CDR3 length: 14 residues. CDR3 nucleotide sequence: TGTGCCAGCACCGACAGGAACTCTGGAAACACCATATATTTT. Translation gives CASTDRNSGNTIYF.

The J gene is TRBJ1-1, the V gene TRBV9; a possible D gene is TRBD1 (6 bases). The CDR3 is made up of 14 amino acids. Trimming pared 3 bases from V and 4 bases from J, leaving 13 bases between. Germline CDR1 and CDR2: SGDLS and YYNGEE. In nucleotides, the CDR3 is TGTGCCAGCAGCGAGGGTACAGGGACCACTGAAGCTTTCTTT. Translation gives CASSEGTGTTEAFF.

This rearrangement joins TRBV5-5 to TRBJ2-7; weak D call: TRBD2 (5 bases). The CDR3 is made up of 16 amino acids. The germline gives CDR1 SGHKS, CDR2 YYEKEE (reference sequence). V dropped 0 bases and J dropped 0 bases, with 13 bases sitting between them. The CDR3 nucleotides read TGTGCCAGCAGCTTGGGGTCCGGACTTGGCTCCTACGAGCAGTACTTC. It specifies CASSLGSGLGSYEQYF.

As to this clone: The sample holds other DNA sequences that translate to the same CDR3. The rearrangement links TRBV2 to TRBJ2-7, with 7 bases that match TRBD1. Per the germline V gene, CDR1 is SNHLY and CDR2 is FYNNEI. The ends lost 2 bases at V and 2 bases at J; junction bases unmatched: 3. The CDR3 sequence is 14 residues long. CDR3 loop: CASSEQGETYEQYF. The CDR3 region has the DNA TGTGCCAGCAGTGAACAGGGGGAGACCTACGAGCAGTACTTC.

V is TRBV5-8 and J is TRBJ2-3, with D unclear. V lost 6 bases and J 5 bases, leaving 10 bases between the germline ends. The germline V gene encodes CDR1 SGHTS and CDR2 YDEGEE. This CDR3 has 12 amino acids. CDR3 nucleotides: TGTGCCAGCACCTCCCTTAGAGATACGCAGTATTTT. Translation gives CASTSLRDTQYF.

The chain couples TRBV7-3 to TRBJ2-2; possibly TRBD2 for D (6 bases). The CDR3 is 14 amino acids. The V gene lost 5 bases and the J gene lost 12 bases, with 19 bases spanning the gap. Germline CDR1 reads SGHTA; CDR2 reads FQGTGA. As DNA, the CDR3 is TGTGCCAGCAGCCCCTCCCCGGTGGAGGGGAAGCTGTTTTTT. As protein: CASSPSPVEGKLFF.

This chain uses TRBV13 with TRBJ2-1; 8 bases match TRBD2. The V gene end was trimmed by 5 bases and the J gene end by 7 bases; junction bases not matched to a gene: 13. Germline lookup yields CDR1 PRHDT and CDR2 FYEKMQ (reference sequence). The CDR3 has 16 residues. The DNA of the CDR3 is TGTGCCAGCAGCCCTTTGACAGCGGGAGTCAGTAATGAGCAGTTCTTC. Residues: CASSPLTAGVSNEQFF. Full variable domain (outside the CDR3, taken from reference TRBV13 and TRBJ2-1): AAGVIQSPRHLIKEKRETATLKCYPIPRHDTVYWYQQGPGQDPQFLISFYEKMQSDKGSIPDRFSAQQFSDYHSELNMSSLELGDSALYFCASSPLTAGVSNEQFFGPGTRLTVL.

The chain has TRBV7-9 and TRBJ1-2; D is unclear. The CDR3 spans 15 residues. Germline V gives CDR1 SEHNR, CDR2 FQNEAQ (reference sequence). V lost 5 bases and J lost 8, with 21 bases in between. The DNA for the CDR3 is TGTGCCAGCAGCCGAGCATTGTCAGATAAGGAGGGCTACACCTTC. Residues: CASSRALSDKEGYTF.

The rearrangement joins TRBV14 to TRBJ2-1; D is perhaps TRBD2 (5 bases). Germline assignment: CDR1 SGHDN and CDR2 FVKESK. The CDR3 has 16 residues. The ends were cut back, 3 bases at V and 4 bases at J, with 16 bases in the middle. The CDR3 reads CASSHPSGSPYNEQFF. The CDR3 coding sequence is TGTGCCAGCAGCCACCCTTCGGGGTCCCCTTACAATGAGCAGTTCTTC.

The V call is TRBV4-1, the J call TRBJ1-1; 9 bases agree with TRBD1. Losses at the gene ends were 3 bases for V and 1 base for J; bases not matched to a gene: 3. CDR3 length: 15 residues. The germline V gene encodes CDR1 MGHRA and CDR2 YSYEKL. Here the CDR3 reads CASSHVDRGNTEAFF. Here the CDR3 DNA reads TGCGCCAGCAGCCACGTGGACAGGGGGAACACTGAAGCTTTCTTT.

The chain joins TRBV6-6 to TRBJ2-5; 11 bases map to TRBD1. CDR3 size: 15 residues. V lost 2 bases to trimming and J lost 5 bases; unmatched junction nucleotides: 4. Germline V gene sequence: CDR1 MNHNY, CDR2 SVGAGI (reference sequence). CDR3 nucleotides: TGTGCCAGCAGTTACCCTGGACAGGGGGCGGAGACCCAGTACTTC. Translation gives CASSYPGQGAETQYF.

The CDR3 loop reads CASSQYRDTQYF. CDR3 DNA sequence: TGTGCCAGCAGCCAATATAGAGATACGCAGTATTTT. The chain has TRBV7-3 and TRBJ2-3; D unresolved. This CDR3 is 12 amino acids long. The V gene's germline CDR1 is SGHTA and CDR2 FQGTGA. V shed 5 bases and J shed 5 bases, with 8 bases lying between them.

The gene calls are TRBV20-1 and TRBJ1-3, with D hard to call. The V end lost 2 bases, the J end lost 8 bases, and 7 bases lay between the germline ends. Germline V CDR1 and CDR2: DFQATT, SNEGSKA (reference sequence). The CDR3 sequence is 11 residues long. The CDR3 here is CSARMLDTIYF. CDR3 in DNA: TGCAGTGCTAGAATGTTAGACACCATATATTTT.

The chain carries TRBV6-6 and TRBJ2-7; D gene unclear. The V gene lost 8 bases and the J gene lost 0 bases, with 11 bases spanning the gap. The CDR3 spans 13 residues. The germline CDR1 and CDR2 sequences are MNHNY and SVGAGI (reference sequence). CDR3: CASGQASSYEQYF. CDR3 DNA sequence: TGTGCCAGCGGTCAGGCGAGCTCCTACGAGCAGTACTTC.